A single sample gave rise to the 23 T cell receptor beta chains below, sequenced in a study of cytomegalovirus exposure and HLA in healthy donors (dated by TCRdb to 2017 to 2019). Receptors were amplified or captured by the immunoSEQ multiplex PCR assay. For the multiplex PCR, a mixture combining 60 forward primers for TCR Vbeta segments and 13 reverse primers for TCR Jbeta segments was used. Not all clones reach the TCRdb copy of this immuneACCESS table, which keeps in-frame sequences only. Checked studies attribute under half of the gap to unresolved V genes and leave the rest unexplained. The sample contains 160,000 or so clones, about 77% of them found a single time. The top ten constitute about 9.7% of the sample. Sequencing was performed on PBMCs. The receptor set was obtained from a young man in good health and CMV-seropositive.

This clone was observed a handful of times. The chain uses TRBV9 and TRBJ2-5; D gene unclear. V was clipped by 0 bases and J by 2 bases, with 11 bases between them. CDR1 SGDLS and CDR2 YYNGEE come from the germline V gene. The CDR3 is 15 residues long. The CDR3 sequence is CASSVAGRLQETQYF. In DNA form, the CDR3 reads TGTGCCAGCAGCGTAGCAGGCAGGCTTCAAGAGACCCAGTACTTC.

The rearrangement links TRBV2 to TRBJ1-1, with D perhaps matching TRBD1 (5 bases). The CDR3 has 13 residues. Trimming removed 7 bases at V and 5 bases at J, with 14 bases between. The V gene's germline CDR1 is SNHLY and CDR2 FYNNEI. CDR3 bases: TGTGCCAGCACCAAGGTCCCAGGGACTGAAGCTTTCTTT. Translated: CASTKVPGTEAFF.

The rearrangement joins TRBV13 to TRBJ2-1; D may be TRBD1 (5 bases). Germline CDR1 and CDR2: PRHDT and FYEKMQ (reference sequence). V was shortened by 0 bases and J by 2 bases, with 11 bases between the two germline ends. The CDR3 is 16 amino acids. The CDR3 loop is CASSLGVGRAYNEQFF. Here the CDR3 DNA reads TGTGCCAGCAGCTTAGGCGTGGGGCGCGCCTACAATGAGCAGTTCTTC.

J is TRBJ2-5 and V is TRBV9; a weak D match, TRBD2 (6 bases). Matching the DNA end better, TRBJ2-7 makes the J call doubtful. The CDR3 spans 14 residues. Germline loops: CDR1 SGDLS, CDR2 YYNGEE. The CDR3 region has the DNA TGTGCCAGCAGCGGCCGGGACTCAACCTACGAGCAGTACTTC. This translates into CASSGRDSTYEQYF.

This clone was observed once. This chain connects TRBV6-6 to TRBJ1-1; D call uncertain. The V end lost 6 bases, the J end lost 2 bases, and 16 bases lay between the germline ends. CDR1 and CDR2 (germline): MNHNY, SVGAGI (reference sequence). This CDR3 is built from 15 residues. This CDR3 reads CASSILGRTNTEAFF. In DNA form, the CDR3 reads TGTGCCAGCAGCATACTAGGACGGACCAACACTGAAGCTTTCTTT.

V is TRBV29-1 and J is TRBJ1-1, with TRBD1 as a possible D gene (5 bases). Germline CDR1 is SQVTM and CDR2 is ANQGSEA. The CDR3 runs to 13 residues. V lost 3 bases, J lost 0 bases, and 8 bases lay in between. The CDR3 reads CSVDGGLNTEAFF. The CDR3 nucleotides are TGCAGCGTTGACGGGGGTCTGAACACTGAAGCTTTCTTT.

The chain joins TRBV11-2 to TRBJ2-2; tentatively, D is TRBD1 (6 bases). Germline values: CDR1 SGHAT, CDR2 FQNNGV. V was pared by 5 bases and J by 2 bases, with 9 bases between. The CDR3 sequence is 14 residues long. In DNA form, the CDR3 reads TGTGCCAGCAGCGTGGACAGAAACACCGGGGAGCTGTTTTTT. This gives the protein CASSVDRNTGELFF.

The chain recombines TRBV4-1 with TRBJ1-1; 9 bases agree with TRBD1. V shed 4 bases and J 5 bases; nucleotides not matched to a gene: 11. This CDR3 contains 16 residues. Germline loops: CDR1 MGHRA, CDR2 YSYEKL. The CDR3 nucleotides read TGCGCCAGCAGCCGTGGATCCGGGACAGGGTCGACTGAAGCTTTCTTT. The encoded protein is CASSRGSGTGSTEAFF.

V gene TRBV6-1 combines with J gene TRBJ1-3, with 9 positions matching TRBD1. This CDR3 contains 15 residues. V was pared by 7 bases and J by 4 bases, with 8 bases of the junction left unmatched. Germline CDR1 reads MNHNS; CDR2 reads SASEGT. Here the CDR3 reads CASTISGTGGNTIYF. CDR3 sequence (DNA): TGTGCCAGCACTATTTCCGGGACAGGGGGAAACACCATATATTTT.

This clone was picked up one time. The chain employs TRBV4-3 and TRBJ2-1; TRBD2 might be the D (6 bases). CDR1 and CDR2 (germline): LGHNA, YSLEER. This CDR3 is 17 amino acids long. The V gene lost 0 bases and the J gene lost 1 base, with 13 bases spanning the gap. For the CDR3, the DNA is TGCGCCAGCAGCCAAGAAAGAACTAGCTTGTCCTACAATGAGCAGTTCTTC. Its translation: CASSQERTSLSYNEQFF.

This clone came up a few times. The conserved phenylalanine or tryptophan is not found at the CDR3 terminus, so this likely reflects a read error. This rearrangement joins TRBV6-1 to TRBJ1-6, with a weak D call TRBD1 (6 bases). V lost 1 base, J lost 12 bases, and 16 bases lay in between. Germline-derived CDR1 and CDR2 are MNHNS and SASEGT. The CDR3 covers 15 residues. CDR3 coding DNA: TGTGCCAGCAGTGAAGGCAGGGGAGCGGCTCGACCCCTCCACCTT. This sequence encodes CASSEGRGAARPLHL.

This chain connects TRBV6-6 to TRBJ2-3; D gene uncertain. This CDR3 spans 13 amino acids. Trimming cost V 6 bases and J 3 bases, with 10 bases left between them. Germline V gives CDR1 MNHNY, CDR2 SVGAGI (reference sequence). The CDR3 is CASRYPQTDTQYF. CDR3 nucleotide sequence: TGTGCCAGCAGATACCCACAGACAGATACGCAGTATTTT.

The chain uses TRBV6-5 and TRBJ1-5; 10 nucleotides align to TRBD1. V trimming: 6 bases; J trimming: 2 bases; junction bases outside the gene matches: 4. The length of the CDR3 is 15 residues. Germline V gives CDR1 MNHEY, CDR2 SVGAGI. In DNA, the CDR3 is TGTGCCAGCAGACGGGACAGGGGACGCAATCAGCCCCAGCATTTT. This translates into CASRRDRGRNQPQHF.

This clone occurred once. V and J are TRBV4-2 and TRBJ1-5; a possible D gene is TRBD1 (6 bases). Germline V gives CDR1 LGHNA, CDR2 YNFKEQ. Trimming shortened V by 4 bases and J by 9 bases, and 22 bases separated the two germline ends. This CDR3 contains 16 residues. As DNA, the CDR3 is TGTGCCAGCAGCCTCGCATACCAACAGGGTGGAGGGCCCCAGCATTTT. It specifies CASSLAYQQGGGPQHF.

J is TRBJ2-5 and V is TRBV6-5; 11 positions match TRBD2. Per germline, CDR1 MNHEY and CDR2 SVGAGI. CDR3 length: 15 amino acids. The junction had 4 bases not matched to a gene; V was cut back by 5 bases and J by 2 bases. This CDR3 reads CASSPRLAGQETQYF. In DNA, the CDR3 is TGTGCCAGCAGTCCTCGACTAGCGGGACAAGAGACCCAGTACTTC.

This clone was found a few times. CDR3 in amino acids: CASSDLSNTGELFF. CDR3 bases: TGTGCCAGCAGTGACTTATCGAACACCGGGGAGCTGTTTTTT. J is TRBJ2-2 and V is TRBV6-1; the D is unclear. Germline loops: CDR1 MNHNS, CDR2 SASEGT. CDR3 length equals 14 residues. Trimming took off 3 bases at V and 0 bases at J, with 5 bases between the two ends.

This clone came up a few times. V is TRBV27 and J is TRBJ2-7, with D maybe TRBD2 (5 bases). The CDR3 consists of 13 residues. Germline CDR1 reads MNHEY; CDR2 reads SMNVEV (reference sequence). Trimming removed 10 bases from V and 4 bases from J, with 17 bases in between. Here the CDR3 reads CATGEKQQYEQYF. The CDR3 nucleotides read TGTGCCACCGGGGAGAAACAACAATACGAGCAGTACTTC.

The CDR3: CASSGRQGVGTEAFF. The CDR3 coding sequence is TGTGCCAGCAGTGGAAGACAGGGGGTGGGCACTGAAGCTTTCTTT. J is TRBJ1-1 and V is TRBV6-1, with 9 bases identical to TRBD1. The length of the CDR3 is 15 residues. Trimming at V came to 4 bases and at J to 4 bases, leaving 7 bases not matched to a gene. CDR1 is MNHNS, CDR2 SASEGT, per germline.

The V call is TRBV7-2, the J call TRBJ2-1, with 12 bases aligning to TRBD2. V lost 4 bases, J lost 15 bases, and 4 bases stayed unmatched. Per the germline V gene, CDR1 is SGHTA and CDR2 is FQGNSA. The CDR3 totals 12 residues. The CDR3 loop reads CASSSLAGGSFF. As DNA, the CDR3 is TGTGCCAGCAGCTCTCTAGCGGGAGGGTCGTTCTTC.

This rearrangement joins TRBV5-1 to TRBJ2-7; 7 bases are a match to TRBD1. The length of the CDR3 is 15 residues. The germline gives CDR1 SGHRS, CDR2 YFSETQ. The ends lost 4 bases at V and 3 bases at J; junction bases unmatched: 10. The CDR3 DNA is TGCGCCAGCAGCCAAGACAGGGATGCCTTCTACGAGCAGTACTTC. This codes for CASSQDRDAFYEQYF. Supplemented by reference TRBV5-1 and TRBJ2-7, the full variable domain reads KAGVTQTPRYLIKTRGQQVTLSCSPISGHRSVSWYQQTPGQGLQFLFEYFSETQRNKGNFPGRFSGRQFSNSRSEMNVSTLELGDSALYLCASSQDRDAFYEQYFGPGTRLTVT.

This CDR3 is CASSSLTSLYEQYF. The CDR3 DNA is TGTGCCAGCAGCTCCTTGACTAGTTTATACGAGCAGTACTTC. The chain links TRBV7-2 to TRBJ2-7; D possibly corresponds to TRBD2 (6 bases). Per the germline V gene, CDR1 is SGHTA and CDR2 is FQGNSA. The germline V and J ends were trimmed by 4 bases and 4 bases, with 14 bases remaining between them. The CDR3 extends over 14 amino acids. Full variable domain (outside the CDR3, taken from reference TRBV7-2 and TRBJ2-7): GAGVSQSPSNKVTEKGKDVELRCDPISGHTALYWYRQSLGQGLEFLIYFQGNSAPDKSGLPSDRFSAERTGGSVSTLTIQRTQQEDSAVYLCASSSLTSLYEQYFGPGTRLTVT.

The genes are TRBV30 and TRBJ1-2, with 8 bases matching TRBD1. V lost 8 bases and J lost 5; bases outside the gene matches: 10. Germline V gene sequence: CDR1 GTSNPN, CDR2 SVGIG (reference sequence). The CDR3 covers 13 residues. The CDR3 DNA sequence: TGTGCCGTCCTATTAGACAGGGGTTATGGCTACACCTTC. Its translation is CAVLLDRGYGYTF.

The V call is TRBV28, the J call TRBJ2-7; possible D gene TRBD1, 6 bases. Germline loops: CDR1 MDHEN, CDR2 SYDVKM. The CDR3 extends over 12 amino acids. The germline V and J ends were trimmed by 7 bases and 7 bases, with 14 bases remaining between them. CDR3 region: CASTSRQGEQYF. As DNA, the CDR3 is TGTGCCAGCACCTCTAGGCAGGGGGAGCAGTACTTC.